The next 20 T cell receptor beta chains were all read from a single sample in a study of blood T cells in healthy people across ages. The authors ran a second PCR of roughly 6 to 11 cycles using a sample-barcoded 5' primer and a J-beta primer mix. Each CDR3 protein is one row after TCRdb ran MiXCR on the 5' RACE reads. The sample holds roughly 800,000 distinct CDR3 sequences, just under 25% seen once. This sample also belongs to another study, concerning T cells of mothers and their children.

The sequencing sample was made of blood. The receptors come from a boy between 10 and 17 years old in good health.

This clonotype was recorded a few times. The chain employs TRBV3-1 and TRBJ1-2; D remains unclear. CDR3 length: 15 amino acids. The V gene's germline CDR1 is LGHDT and CDR2 YNNKEL (reference sequence). The V end lost 2 bases, the J end lost 5 bases, and 15 bases lay between the germline ends. The CDR3 DNA reads as TGTGCCAGCAGCCAAAGTTTCGGGTCTTGGTATGGCTACACCTTC. Its translation: CASSQSFGSWYGYTF.

The chain links TRBV6-2 or TRBV6-3 to TRBJ2-5, with D tentatively TRBD1 or TRBD2 (5 bases each). Germline CDR1 and CDR2: MNHEY and SVGEGT. V lost 2 bases to trimming and J lost 11 bases, with 18 bases between them. This CDR3 contains 14 residues. The CDR3 nucleotides are TGTGCCAGCAGTTACGGTGCAGGCGTGGGGGAGCAGTACTTC. Translating gives CASSYGAGVGEQYF.

This clonotype was recorded at least ten times. Sequence at one end of the junction differs from germline and may be a read error. The chain is built from TRBV6-5 and TRBJ2-7; D is uncertain. The CDR3 covers 11 residues. Germline CDR1 is MNHEY and CDR2 is SVGAGI. CDR3 region: CASSYSDEQYF. CDR3 coding DNA: TGTGCCAGCAGTTACTCCGACGAGCAGTACTTC.

V and J are TRBV25-1 and TRBJ2-5; D may correspond to TRBD1 or TRBD2 (5 bases each). With 1 base removed from V and 5 bases from J, the gap between germline ends came to 14 bases. This CDR3 has 15 residues. The germline CDR1 and CDR2 sequences are MGHDK and SYGVNS. This CDR3 reads CASSELGRDLETQYF. Written as DNA, the CDR3 is TGTGCCAGCAGTGAATTGGGCAGGGACCTCGAGACCCAGTACTTC.

This clonotype occurred a few times. The V gene is TRBV10-2, the J gene TRBJ1-2; TRBD1 aligns across 8 bases. The CDR3 consists of 16 residues. The junction had 13 bases not matched to a gene; V was cut back by 6 bases and J by 4 bases. The germline V gene has CDR1 WSHSY and CDR2 SAAADI. The CDR3 coding sequence is TGCGCCAGCAGGGACCCGACAGGGGACGCGGTCTATGGCTACACCTTC. Its translation is CASRDPTGDAVYGYTF.

This clonotype was recorded a few times. The gene calls are TRBV6-2 or TRBV6-3 and TRBJ1-1; the match to TRBD1 covers 12 bases. The CDR3 loop spans 13 amino acids. V shed 6 bases and J 8 bases; nucleotides not matched to a gene: 4. Germline CDR1 MNHEY, CDR2 SVGEGT. This chain's CDR3 is CASRGQGAREAFF. As DNA, the CDR3 is TGTGCCAGCAGGGGACAGGGGGCAAGGGAAGCTTTCTTT.

This clonotype was counted only a few times. The chain joins TRBV10-3 to TRBJ2-7; no reliable D call. The V gene's germline CDR1 is ENHRY and CDR2 SYGVKD. This CDR3 region has 12 residues. Trimming removed 8 bases at V and 1 base at J, with 9 bases between. CDR3 coding DNA: TGTGCCATCGGTGGCACATCCTACGAGCAGTACTTC. This codes for CAIGGTSYEQYF.

The CDR3 region is CASSLVQGVTEAFF. In DNA, the CDR3 is TGTGCCAGCAGCTTGGTTCAGGGTGTCACTGAAGCTTTCTTT. V and J are TRBV5-5 and TRBJ1-1; the D gene is possibly TRBD1 (5 bases). Trimming shortened V by 0 bases and J by 4 bases, and 10 bases separated the two germline ends. From germline, CDR1 is SGHKS and CDR2 YYEKEE (reference sequence). The CDR3 extends over 14 amino acids.

The genes are TRBV27 and TRBJ2-6; no firm D call. The CDR3 consists of 16 residues. V was clipped by 3 bases and J by 2 bases, with 11 bases between them. CDR1 and CDR2 (germline): MNHEY, SMNVEV (reference sequence). DNA of the CDR3: TGTGCCAGCAGTTTTTTGATGGGGACTGGGGCCAACGTCCTGACTTTC. Translating gives CASSFLMGTGANVLTF.

The CDR3 DNA sequence: TGCAGTGCTAACGGTGGATTCGGCTACGAGCAGTACTTC. Protein sequence: CSANGGFGYEQYF. The chain couples TRBV20-1 to TRBJ2-7; unclear D gene. Looked up from germline, CDR1 is DFQATT and CDR2 is SNEGSKA (reference sequence). CDR3 size: 13 residues. V was trimmed by 4 bases and J by 3 bases, leaving 13 bases between them.

This clonotype was picked up a small number of times. This rearrangement joins TRBV29-1 to TRBJ2-6, with unresolved D. Between the trimmed V and J ends, which lost 7 bases and 2 bases, there was a span of 9 bases. CDR1 SQVTM and CDR2 ANQGSEA come from the germline V gene. The CDR3 consists of 13 residues. The CDR3 nucleotides read TGCAGCGCCACATTTACTGGGGCCAACGTCCTGACTTTC. The encoded protein is CSATFTGANVLTF. Together with reference TRBV29-1 and TRBJ2-6, the CDR3 gives the full variable domain: SAVISQKPSRDICQRGTSLTIQCQVDSQVTMMFWYRQQPGQSLTLIATANQGSEATYESGFVIDKFPISRPNLTFSTLTVSNMSPEDSSIYLCSATFTGANVLTFGAGSRLTVL.

CDR3 in amino acids: CSASFLYEQYF. The CDR3 DNA reads TGCAGTGCATCATTCCTCTACGAGCAGTACTTC. The rearrangement joins TRBV20-1 to TRBJ2-7; no definite D call. Germline-derived CDR1 and CDR2 are DFQATT and SNEGSKA (reference sequence). The CDR3 length is 11 residues. The V end lost 6 bases, the J end lost 3 bases, and 9 bases lay between the germline ends.

This chain joins TRBV7-8 and TRBJ2-7; unclear D gene. Germline CDR1 SGHVS, CDR2 FQNEAQ. The CDR3 sequence is 12 residues long. Deletions cut 5 bases from V and 3 bases from J, with 8 bases between. The CDR3 bases are TGTGCCAGCAGCGTCTACATCTACGAGCAGTACTTC. It codes for CASSVYIYEQYF.

This clonotype was detected a few times. The chain has TRBV7-9 and TRBJ2-6, with D unresolved. In germline, CDR1 is SEHNR, CDR2 FQNEAQ (reference sequence). V was shortened by 5 bases and J by 0 bases, with 14 bases between the two germline ends. The CDR3 spans 17 residues. The CDR3 spells CASSPRSLLSGANVLTF. For the CDR3, the DNA is TGTGCCAGCAGCCCCCGCAGCCTACTCTCTGGGGCCAACGTCCTGACTTTC.

The rearrangement uses TRBV29-1 and TRBJ2-5; D not resolved. Trimming stripped 6 bases from V and 1 base from J, with 15 bases between. This CDR3 spans 14 amino acids. Per germline, CDR1 SQVTM and CDR2 ANQGSEA. CDR3 region: CSVSRSVTQETQYF. CDR3 nucleotide sequence: TGCAGCGTGTCCCGCTCCGTGACCCAAGAGACCCAGTACTTC.

There are many counts of this clonotype. The chain employs TRBV28 and TRBJ2-7, with a weak D call TRBD1 (6 bases). The CDR3 length is 15 residues. With 3 bases removed from V and 2 bases from J, the gap between germline ends came to 14 bases. Looked up from germline, CDR1 is MDHEN and CDR2 is SYDVKM. The chain's CDR3 is CASSLGAGLTYEQYF. The CDR3, as DNA: TGTGCCAGCAGTTTGGGGGCAGGGCTTACCTACGAGCAGTACTTC. Using reference TRBV28 and TRBJ2-7 for the parts outside the CDR3, the full variable domain is DVKVTQSSRYLVKRTGEKVFLECVQDMDHENMFWYRQDPGLGLRLIYFSYDVKMKEKGDIPEGYSVSREKKERFSLILESASTNQTSMYLCASSLGAGLTYEQYFGPGTRLTVT.

The rearrangement joins TRBV20-1 to TRBJ2-5; the D gene could be TRBD1 or TRBD2 (5 bases each). The CDR3 runs 14 residues. Trimming took off 6 bases at V and 4 bases at J, with 18 bases between the two ends. Germline V gene data show CDR1 as DFQATT and CDR2 as SNEGSKA (reference sequence). The CDR3 region is CSAKKGTVSETQYF. CDR3 coding DNA: TGCAGTGCCAAGAAAGGGACGGTTTCAGAGACCCAGTACTTC.

This clonotype showed up just a few times. This rearrangement joins TRBV7-9 to TRBJ2-3; perhaps TRBD2 as D (6 bases). CDR3 size: 15 residues. The germline V gene encodes CDR1 SEHNR and CDR2 FQNEAQ (reference sequence). V was shortened by 5 bases and J by 2 bases, with 14 bases between the two germline ends. The CDR3 loop is CASSSARDFTDTQYF. The CDR3 bases are TGTGCCAGCAGCAGTGCCCGGGACTTCACAGATACGCAGTATTTT.

This clonotype has more than one count but fewer than ten. This chain links TRBV20-1 with TRBJ1-3; possibly TRBD1 for D (5 bases). The CDR3 has 15 residues. Trimming took off 0 bases at V and 9 bases at J, with 18 bases between the two ends. Germline values: CDR1 DFQATT, CDR2 SNEGSKA (reference sequence). The CDR3 loop reads CSARDSSRDGGTIYF. The CDR3, as DNA: TGCAGTGCTAGAGATTCCTCCAGGGACGGGGGCACCATATATTTT.

This clonotype was counted between two and nine times. This chain links TRBV4-3 with TRBJ2-5; D gene unclear. TRBJ2-7 matches the DNA end more closely, so the J call is doubtful. This CDR3 region has 13 residues. Germline lookup yields CDR1 LGHNA and CDR2 YSLEER. This CDR3 reads CASSPTHSYEQYF. CDR3 DNA: TGCGCCAGCAGCCCGACACACTCCTACGAGCAGTACTTC.